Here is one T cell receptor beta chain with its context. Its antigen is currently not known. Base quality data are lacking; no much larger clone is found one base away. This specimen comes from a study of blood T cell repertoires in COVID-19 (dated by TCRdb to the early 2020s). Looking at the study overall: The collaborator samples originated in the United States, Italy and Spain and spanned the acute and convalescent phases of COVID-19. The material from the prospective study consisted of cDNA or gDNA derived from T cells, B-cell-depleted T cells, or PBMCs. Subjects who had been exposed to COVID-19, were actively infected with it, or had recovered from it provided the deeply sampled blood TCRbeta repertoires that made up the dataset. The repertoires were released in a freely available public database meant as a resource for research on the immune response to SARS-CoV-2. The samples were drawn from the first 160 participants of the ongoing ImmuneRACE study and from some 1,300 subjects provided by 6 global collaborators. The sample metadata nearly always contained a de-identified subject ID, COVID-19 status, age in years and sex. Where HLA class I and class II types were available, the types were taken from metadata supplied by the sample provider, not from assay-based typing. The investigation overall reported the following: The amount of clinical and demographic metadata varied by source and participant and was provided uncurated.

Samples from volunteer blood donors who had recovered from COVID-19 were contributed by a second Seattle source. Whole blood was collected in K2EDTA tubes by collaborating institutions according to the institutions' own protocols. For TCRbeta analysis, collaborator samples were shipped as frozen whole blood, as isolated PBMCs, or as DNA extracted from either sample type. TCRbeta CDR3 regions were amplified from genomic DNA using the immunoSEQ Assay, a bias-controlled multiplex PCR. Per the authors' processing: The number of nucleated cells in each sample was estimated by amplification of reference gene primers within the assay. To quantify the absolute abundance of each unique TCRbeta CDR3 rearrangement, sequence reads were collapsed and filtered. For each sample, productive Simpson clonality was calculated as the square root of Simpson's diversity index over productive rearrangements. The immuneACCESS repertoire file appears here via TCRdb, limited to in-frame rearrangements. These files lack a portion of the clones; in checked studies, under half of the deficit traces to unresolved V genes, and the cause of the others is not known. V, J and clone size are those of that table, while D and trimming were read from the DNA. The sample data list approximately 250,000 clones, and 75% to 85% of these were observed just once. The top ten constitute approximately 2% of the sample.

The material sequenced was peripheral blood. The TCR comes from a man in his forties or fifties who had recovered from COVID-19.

CDR3 loop: CATLLGAPGNTGELFF. The sequence in DNA is TGTGCCACCCTCCTGGGGGCGCCTGGGAACACCGGGGAGCTGTTTTTT. The sequence joins TRBV10-3 to TRBJ2-2; TRBD1 is a possible D gene, resting on 6 matching bases. Measured from the cysteine to the phenylalanine, the CDR3 is 16 residues long. Of all the DNA, just the CDR3 is kept, 48 bases in frame from base 1. As encoded in the germline V gene, CDR1 is ENHRY while CDR2 is SYGVKD. V sheds 10 bases and J sheds 1 base, leaving 19 bases between their ends.